A single T cell receptor (beta chain) is shown here with its context. This clonotype appeared many times. Its antigen specificity is not known. No much larger clone is present one base from it, and per-base qualities are unavailable. Instrument used: Illumina NovaSeq 6000. TCRalpha and TCRbeta cDNA libraries were built by 5'RACE with constant-segment primers, adding sample barcodes and unique molecular identifiers. Trizol reagent was used to extract RNA from every sample. The libraries were amplified in two PCR steps, and the second step added a second sample barcode and Illumina TruSeq adapters. Sequencing of libraries was performed on an Illumina NovaSeq with 2 x 150 bp paired-end reads. The study's own analysis went as follows. Demultiplexing of reads and collapsing into UMI-guided consensus sequences were performed with migec v1.2.7. With mixcr v2.1.11, UMI consensuses were aligned to TRA and TRB V and J templates and assembled into clonotypes. A clonotype was counted as expanded or contracted only if both edgeR and NoisET called the change significant, with noise models trained on biological replicates. For edgeR calls, the cutoffs were a false discovery rate-adjusted p below 0.01 and a log2 fold-change threshold of 1. As an exploratory analysis of dynamics, PCA with hierarchical clustering was applied to max-normalized trajectories of the 1000 most abundant clonotypes. Each responding clone was given a CD4 or CD8 phenotype based on the CD4+ and CD8+ repertoires, which had been sequenced separately. Starting from the raw public reads, TCRdb applied fastp trimming at Q25, assembled clones with MiXCR and retained in-frame beta chains. Rows with one shared CDR3 protein collapse into an entry with the most common genes and DNA. TCRdb, rather than the study authors, made the V and J calls. Here the sample has approximately 100,000 distinct CDR3 sequences; 20% to 30% occur a single time. The ten largest clones add up to 35% to 50% of the sample.

The CDR3 sequence holds 16 residues, the cysteine and phenylalanine included. CDR3 DNA is the only sequence kept; it has 48 bases, read in frame from the first base. The germline V and J ends show losses of 4 bases and 2 bases respectively, and no gene match explains 7 bases of the junction. CDR1 and CDR2 (LGHNA, YSLEER) derive from the germline V gene. PBMCs were isolated by Ficoll-Paque density gradient centrifugation. The data belong to a study of T-cell memory formation after mild COVID-19 (dated by TCRdb to the early 2020s). Some background on the complete study: TCR sequence clusters from the two donors were largely donor specific. In a couple of donors, T-cell clones that expanded and contracted after mild COVID-19 were tracked by sequencing TCRalpha and TCRbeta repertoires over time. Two young, previously healthy adult volunteers, one female and one male, were included in the cohort. The paper as a whole reports these results and caveats: Clones that contracted from day 15 to 85 showed balanced CD4/CD8 phenotypes, whereas a second wave of clones that expanded from day 15 to 37 leaned towards CD4+. The study included only a couple of mild cases, and larger cohorts that include severe cases with pre-infection samples were judged to be necessary. SARS-CoV-2 specificity of the second-wave clones peaking on day 37 was not confirmed. Contracting CD4+ clones turned up mainly in the CM and EM memory subsets, whereas EMRA was where CD8+ clones were enriched. Some responding clones were detected in pre-infection memory, which suggested that pre-existing cross-reactive memory T cells had joined the SARS-CoV-2 response.

Sequencing used PBMCs or a T cell subset sorted from them (not recorded which). This chain is built from TRBV4-3 and TRBJ2-2, with TRBD1 identical over 7 junction bases. The receptor comes from a man aged 18 to 35 who had mild COVID-19 (a few samples of this study predate the infection). The sample titles of this study are shuffled in the database, so cell type and time point are left out; the donor was told from shared clones. CDR3 reads: CASSRRDSQNTGELFF. The nucleotides read TGCGCCAGCAGCCGACGGGACAGTCAAAACACCGGGGAGCTGTTTTTT.